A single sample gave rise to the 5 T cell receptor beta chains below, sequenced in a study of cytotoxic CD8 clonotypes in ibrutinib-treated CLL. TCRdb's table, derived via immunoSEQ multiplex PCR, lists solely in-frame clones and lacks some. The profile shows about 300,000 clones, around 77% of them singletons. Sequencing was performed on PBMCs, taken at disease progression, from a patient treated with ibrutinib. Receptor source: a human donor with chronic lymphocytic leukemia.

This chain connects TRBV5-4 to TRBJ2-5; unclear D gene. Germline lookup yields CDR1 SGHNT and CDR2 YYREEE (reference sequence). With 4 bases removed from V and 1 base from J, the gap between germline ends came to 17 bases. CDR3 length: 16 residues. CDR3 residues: CASSPRLEMFQETQYF. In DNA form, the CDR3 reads TGTGCCAGCAGCCCCCGGCTTGAAATGTTCCAAGAGACCCAGTACTTC.

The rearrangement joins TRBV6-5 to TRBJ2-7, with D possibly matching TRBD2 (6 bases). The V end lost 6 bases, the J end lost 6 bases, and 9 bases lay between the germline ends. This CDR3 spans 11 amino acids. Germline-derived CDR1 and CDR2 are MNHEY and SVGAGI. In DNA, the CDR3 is TGTGCCAGCAGCCGGGACTCCGAGCAGTACTTC. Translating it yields CASSRDSEQYF.

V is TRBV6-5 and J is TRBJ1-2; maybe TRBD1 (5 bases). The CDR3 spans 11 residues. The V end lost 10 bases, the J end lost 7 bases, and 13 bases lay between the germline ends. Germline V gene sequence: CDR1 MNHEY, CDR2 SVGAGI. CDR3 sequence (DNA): TGTGCCACCAGGTCGGGGCTTGGCTACACCTTC. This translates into CATRSGLGYTF.

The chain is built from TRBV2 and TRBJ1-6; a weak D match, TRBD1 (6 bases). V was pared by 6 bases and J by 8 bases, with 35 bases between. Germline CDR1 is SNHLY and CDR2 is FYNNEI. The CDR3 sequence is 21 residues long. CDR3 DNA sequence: TGTGCCAGCAGCCCCGATTCCGTGGGGGGCCTATCTAATAAGGTCCATTCACCCCTCCACTTT. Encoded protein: CASSPDSVGGLSNKVHSPLHF.

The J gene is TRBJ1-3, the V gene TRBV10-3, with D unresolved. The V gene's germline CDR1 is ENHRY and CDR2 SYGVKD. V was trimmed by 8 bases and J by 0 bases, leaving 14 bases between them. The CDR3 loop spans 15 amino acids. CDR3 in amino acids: CAIGMTDVSGNTIYF. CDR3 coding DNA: TGTGCCATCGGAATGACTGATGTCTCTGGAAACACCATATATTTT.